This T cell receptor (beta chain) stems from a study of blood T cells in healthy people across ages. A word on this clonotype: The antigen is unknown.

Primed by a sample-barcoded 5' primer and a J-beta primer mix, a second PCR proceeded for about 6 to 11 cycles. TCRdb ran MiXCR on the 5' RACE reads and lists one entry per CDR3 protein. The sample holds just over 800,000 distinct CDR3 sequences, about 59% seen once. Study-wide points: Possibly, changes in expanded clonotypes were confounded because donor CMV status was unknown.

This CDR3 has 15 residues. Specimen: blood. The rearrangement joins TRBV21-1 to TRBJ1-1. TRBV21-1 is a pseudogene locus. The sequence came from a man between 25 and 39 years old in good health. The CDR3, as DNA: TGTGCCAGCAGCAAAGTTTCGGGCGGAGGGACTGAAGCTTTCTTT. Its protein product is CASSKVSGGGTEAFF.